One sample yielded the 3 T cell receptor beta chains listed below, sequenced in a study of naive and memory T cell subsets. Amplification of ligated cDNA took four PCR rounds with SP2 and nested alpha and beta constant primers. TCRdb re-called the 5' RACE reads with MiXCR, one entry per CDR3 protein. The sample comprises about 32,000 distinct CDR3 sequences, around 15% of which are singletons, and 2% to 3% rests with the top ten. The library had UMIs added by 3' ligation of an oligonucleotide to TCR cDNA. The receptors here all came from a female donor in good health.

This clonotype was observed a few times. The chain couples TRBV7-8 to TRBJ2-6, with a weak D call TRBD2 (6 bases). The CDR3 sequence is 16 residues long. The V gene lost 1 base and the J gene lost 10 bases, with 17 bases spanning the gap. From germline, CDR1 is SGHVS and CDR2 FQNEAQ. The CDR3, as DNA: TGTGCCAGCAGCTTAGGGGCCGGTGGGGGGTGGAACGTCCTGACTTTC. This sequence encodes CASSLGAGGGWNVLTF. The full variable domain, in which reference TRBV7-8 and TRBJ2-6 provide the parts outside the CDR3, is GAGVSQSPRYKVAKRGQDVALRCDPISGHVSLFWYQQALGQGPEFLTYFQNEAQLDKSGLPSDRFFAERPEGSVSTLKIQRTQQEDSAVYLCASSLGAGGGWNVLTFGAGSRLTVL.

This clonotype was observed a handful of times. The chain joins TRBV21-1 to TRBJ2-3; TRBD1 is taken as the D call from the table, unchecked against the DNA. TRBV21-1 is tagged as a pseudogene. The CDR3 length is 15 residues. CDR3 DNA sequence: TGTGCCAGCAGGGACAGGCACTCCAGCACAGATACGCAGTATTTT. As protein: CASRDRHSSTDTQYF.

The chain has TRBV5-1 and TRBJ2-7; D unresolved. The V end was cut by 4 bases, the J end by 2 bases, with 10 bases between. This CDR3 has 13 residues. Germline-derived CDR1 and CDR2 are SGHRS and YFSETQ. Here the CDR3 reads CASSPDKAYEQYF. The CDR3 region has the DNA TGCGCCAGCAGCCCTGACAAAGCCTACGAGCAGTACTTC.